The 26 T cell receptor beta chains presented below share a single source sample, sequenced in a study of T cells expressing NK-cell markers. From the 5' RACE reads, TCRdb lists one entry per CDR3 protein and no DNA. This table lists roughly 450,000 distinct CDR3 sequences. The sample consisted of blood T cells: a sorted CD56 or NKG2C T cell subset, CD4+ or CD8+ T cells, or bulk PBMC T cells (not recorded which). All receptors come from a woman aged 50 to 60 in good health.

CDR3 in amino acids: CASSGLDGPWKLFF. The V and J genes are TRBV27 and TRBJ1-4; absent DNA, TCRdb's TRBD1 call cannot be checked. The CDR3 sequence is 14 residues long. Germline CDR1 is MNHEY and CDR2 is SMNVEV (reference sequence). The full variable domain, in which reference TRBV27 and TRBJ1-4 provide the parts outside the CDR3, is EAQVTQNPRYLITVTGKKLTVTCSQNMNHEYMSWYRQDPGLGLRQIYYSMNVEVTDKGDVPEGYKVSRKEKRNFPLILESPSPNQTSLYFCASSGLDGPWKLFFGSGTQLSVL.

V gene TRBV20-1 combines with J gene TRBJ2-5; TCRdb selects TRBD1, and the lack of DNA leaves this call unchecked. The germline V gene encodes CDR1 DFQATT and CDR2 SNEGSKA (reference sequence). The CDR3 contains 13 residues. The CDR3 here is CSARVRGLETQYF.

This chain connects TRBV24-1 to TRBJ2-7. CDR3 length equals 12 residues. The germline V gene encodes CDR1 KGHDR and CDR2 SFDVKD. CDR3 region: CATGGDSYEQYF.

The chain employs TRBV6-5 and TRBJ2-1; without DNA, the TCRdb call of TRBD1 cannot be checked. This CDR3 has 16 amino acids. Germline V gene data show CDR1 as MNHEY and CDR2 as SVGAGI. The CDR3 sequence is CASRESAGQGLNEQFF.

The chain uses TRBV6-5 and TRBJ1-4; the D call of TRBD1 rests on TCRdb alone, since no DNA is present to check it. CDR3 length equals 16 residues. The germline gives CDR1 MNHEY, CDR2 SVGAGI. CDR3 in amino acids: CASSSKLQGGNEKLFF.

V and J are TRBV9 and TRBJ2-5; TCRdb designates TRBD1, a call that cannot be tested without DNA. The CDR3 contains 15 residues. Germline V gene lookup returns CDR1 SGDLS and CDR2 YYNGEE. The CDR3 sequence is CASSVGAPTQETQYF.

This rearrangement joins TRBV10-3 to TRBJ1-4; TCRdb picks TRBD1, but there is no DNA to check that call. Germline V gene sequence: CDR1 ENHRY, CDR2 SYGVKD. The length of the CDR3 is 14 residues. The CDR3 sequence is CAIRGTATNEKLFF.

The chain links TRBV9 to TRBJ1-5; the TCRdb D gene call, TRBD1, has no DNA to confirm it. Germline CDR1 is SGDLS and CDR2 is YYNGEE. This CDR3 has 14 residues. This CDR3 reads CASSATGGGQPQHF.

The chain has TRBV12-3 or TRBV12-4 and TRBJ2-7; without DNA, the TCRdb call of TRBD1 cannot be checked. This CDR3 is 14 amino acids long. The CDR3 protein is CASSWTGVAREQYF.

The chain carries TRBV5-6 and TRBJ1-5; with no DNA, the TCRdb D assignment of TRBD1 cannot be verified. Germline lookup yields CDR1 SGHDT and CDR2 YYEEEE. This CDR3 is 14 amino acids long. CDR3 sequence reads: CASSTWTGHQPQHF.

The chain combines TRBV6-2 or TRBV6-3 with TRBJ2-3; TCRdb picks TRBD2, but there is no DNA to check that call. The germline V gene has CDR1 MNHEY and CDR2 SVGEGT. There are 16 residues in the CDR3. CDR3 sequence: CASSETSGRAKDTQYF.

The gene calls are TRBV9 and TRBJ2-1. Per the germline V gene, CDR1 is SGDLS and CDR2 is YYNGEE. There are 16 residues in the CDR3. The CDR3: CASSVARNRSYNEQFF.

This chain joins TRBV6-5 and TRBJ2-1; TCRdb reports TRBD2, a call that lacks DNA to check it against. Germline V gives CDR1 MNHEY, CDR2 SVGAGI. The CDR3 spans 15 residues. CDR3: CASSRAGVGGNEQFF.

The genes are TRBV24-1 and TRBJ2-3; TCRdb indicates TRBD1, and absent DNA this call remains unverified. Germline lookup yields CDR1 KGHDR and CDR2 SFDVKD. CDR3 length: 16 residues. The CDR3 sequence: CATSDFATGGTDTQYF.

The CDR3 spells CASSVGGSGNNEQFF. This chain links TRBV9 with TRBJ2-1; TCRdb gives TRBD2 as the D gene, but with no DNA this cannot be confirmed. The germline V gene encodes CDR1 SGDLS and CDR2 YYNGEE. The CDR3 runs to 15 residues.

The V and J genes are TRBV5-1 and TRBJ2-1; there is no DNA to check the TCRdb D call of TRBD2. Germline V gives CDR1 SGHRS, CDR2 YFSETQ. The CDR3 loop spans 18 amino acids. CDR3 loop: CASSYKRGLAGSHNEQFF.

The rearrangement links TRBV3-1 to TRBJ2-1; TCRdb reports TRBD1, a call that lacks DNA to check it against. In germline, CDR1 is LGHDT, CDR2 YNNKEL (reference sequence). The CDR3 is made up of 11 amino acids. CDR3 sequence: CASSQGPLQFF.

This chain joins TRBV5-1 and TRBJ2-1. The germline gives CDR1 SGHRS, CDR2 YFSETQ. CDR3 size: 14 residues. The CDR3 spells CASSAAEILGEQFF.

This chain joins TRBV23-1 and TRBJ1-5; TCRdb proposes TRBD1, but this gene call is untestable without DNA. TRBV23-1 is filed as an ORF, its function uncertain. This CDR3 spans 18 amino acids. The CDR3 spells CASSQWRGKDSFNQPQHF.

The rearrangement links TRBV11-3 to TRBJ1-1; as DNA is missing, the TRBD1 call by TCRdb cannot be tested. Germline loops: CDR1 SGHNT, CDR2 YENEEA. The CDR3 loop spans 14 amino acids. The CDR3 loop is CASSSDRGKGEAFF.

The chain has TRBV9 and TRBJ1-1. The CDR3 has 15 amino acids. Germline CDR1 and CDR2: SGDLS and YYNGEE. The CDR3 here is CASSPSVHQNTEAFF.

The V gene is TRBV20-1, the J gene TRBJ1-1. The germline CDR1 and CDR2 sequences are DFQATT and SNEGSKA (reference sequence). The CDR3 contains 14 residues. The CDR3 is CSARGSDRDTEAFF.

This chain links TRBV5-1 with TRBJ2-7; TCRdb picks TRBD2, but there is no DNA to check that call. The germline CDR1 and CDR2 sequences are SGHRS and YFSETQ. This CDR3 has 16 residues. CDR3 loop: CASSLEGGRAGDEQYF.

This chain joins TRBV3-1 and TRBJ2-3; TCRdb outputs TRBD2, but without DNA this stays unchecked. Germline-derived CDR1 and CDR2 are LGHDT and YNNKEL (reference sequence). CDR3 length: 17 amino acids. CDR3 sequence reads: CASSQSPSGRGKDTQYF.

CDR3 protein: CATSSPLVNEQFF. The genes are TRBV15 and TRBJ2-1. CDR1 is LNHNV and CDR2 is YYDKDF in the germline V gene (reference sequence). The CDR3 is 13 residues long.

V is TRBV4-1 and J is TRBJ1-5; TCRdb picks TRBD1, but there is no DNA to check that call. From germline, CDR1 is MGHRA and CDR2 YSYEKL. CDR3 size: 14 residues. CDR3 protein: CASSQIPVNQPQHF.